Below, 27 T cell receptor beta chains from the same sample are listed, as sequenced in a study of blood T cell repertoires in COVID-19. TCRdb's table, derived via immunoSEQ multiplex PCR, lists solely in-frame clones and lacks some. The table lists 150,000 or so clones, approximately 90% of them singletons, with more than 3.5% in the top ten. Sequencing used PBMCs or T cells enriched from blood (not recorded which). These receptors were collected from a man over 45 who had recovered from COVID-19.

The V and J genes are TRBV7-2 and TRBJ1-1; D uncertain. The CDR3 runs 15 residues. With 4 bases removed from V and 4 bases from J, the gap between germline ends came to 16 bases. Germline V gene sequence: CDR1 SGHTA, CDR2 FQGNSA. The CDR3 DNA reads TGTGCCAGCAGCTCAGCTCAATTCCGGGTCACTGAAGCTTTCTTT. Residues: CASSSAQFRVTEAFF.

CDR3 nucleotides: TGTGCCATCAGTGAGTCCACGACAGCCTACGAGCAGTACTTC. This codes for CAISESTTAYEQYF. The chain uses TRBV10-3 and TRBJ2-7; TRBD1 might be the D (5 bases). There are 14 residues in the CDR3. Germline-derived CDR1 and CDR2 are ENHRY and SYGVKD. V lost 0 bases and J 2 bases, leaving 8 bases between the germline ends.

V and J are TRBV9 and TRBJ2-6; 7 bases map to TRBD2. CDR1 SGDLS and CDR2 YYNGEE come from the germline V gene. This CDR3 comprises 19 residues. V was clipped by 2 bases and J by 2 bases; unmatched bases: 13. In DNA form, the CDR3 reads TGTGCCAGCAGCGTGTCGCTTGGGGGGGTTGGAACTGGGGCCAACGTCCTGACTTTC. As protein: CASSVSLGGVGTGANVLTF.

This clone was detected once. This chain connects TRBV11-2 to TRBJ1-3; a possible D gene is TRBD1 (6 bases). Per germline, CDR1 SGHAT and CDR2 FQNNGV. This CDR3 is built from 17 residues. Trimming pared 0 bases from V and 0 bases from J, leaving 12 bases between. In DNA, the CDR3 is TGTGCCAGCAGCTTAGATAGGCAGGGGCGCTCTGGAAACACCATATATTTT. Protein: CASSLDRQGRSGNTIYF.

V usage is TRBV9 and J usage is TRBJ2-5; 9 bases agree with TRBD2. There are 15 residues in the CDR3. Germline trimming cut 3 bases from V and 1 base from J; bases unmatched to any gene: 4. Per the germline V gene, CDR1 is SGDLS and CDR2 is YYNGEE. CDR3 bases: TGTGCCAGCAGCGCACTAGCGGGCACCCAAGAGACCCAGTACTTC. This gives the protein CASSALAGTQETQYF. The complete variable domain, with remaining parts taken from reference TRBV9 and TRBJ2-5, reads DSGVTQTPKHLITATGQRVTLRCSPRSGDLSVYWYQQSLDQGLQFLIQYYNGEERAKGNILERFSAQQFPDLHSELNLSSLELGDSALYFCASSALAGTQETQYFGPGTRLLVL.

The V gene is TRBV28, the J gene TRBJ1-2, with TRBD1 matching 7 bases. Germline CDR1 is MDHEN and CDR2 is SYDVKM. The V and J ends lost 5 bases and 3 bases, in that order; junction bases with no gene match: 6. This CDR3 spans 14 amino acids. The CDR3 protein is CASSHGTAYYGYTF. The CDR3 DNA reads as TGTGCCAGCAGTCACGGGACAGCTTACTATGGCTACACCTTC.

The gene calls are TRBV7-2 and TRBJ2-5; maybe TRBD2 (8 bases). CDR3 length: 15 amino acids. Germline values: CDR1 SGHTA, CDR2 FQGNSA. Between the trimmed V and J ends, which lost 7 bases and 4 bases, there was a span of 19 bases. The CDR3 nucleotides are TGTGCCAGCAACCCCCGGGGGGGACAGAGAGAGACCCAGTACTTC. The encoded protein is CASNPRGGQRETQYF.

The rearrangement joins TRBV28 to TRBJ2-2; D is possibly TRBD2 (6 bases). V was shortened by 8 bases and J by 0 bases, with 10 bases between the two germline ends. The CDR3 extends over 14 amino acids. Germline assignment: CDR1 MDHEN and CDR2 SYDVKM. This CDR3 is CASGGSPNTGELFF. The CDR3 coding sequence is TGTGCCAGCGGGGGGAGCCCGAACACCGGGGAGCTGTTTTTT.

This rearrangement joins TRBV4-1 to TRBJ1-4, with 7 bases matching TRBD1. The CDR3 runs to 15 residues. The junction had 10 bases not matched to a gene; V was cut back by 4 bases and J by 8 bases. Per germline, CDR1 MGHRA and CDR2 YSYEKL. The CDR3 region is CASSLAQTGTEKLFF. The CDR3 coding sequence is TGCGCCAGCAGCCTAGCGCAGACAGGGACAGAAAAACTGTTTTTT.

This chain joins TRBV5-1 and TRBJ1-4; TRBD1 matches at 7 bases. The CDR3 is 15 amino acids. V trimming: 4 bases; J trimming: 7 bases; junction bases outside the gene matches: 10. Germline values: CDR1 SGHRS, CDR2 YFSETQ. This CDR3 is CASSVQGTRFEKLFF. DNA of the CDR3: TGCGCCAGCAGCGTACAGGGGACTCGGTTTGAAAAACTGTTTTTT.

The chain combines TRBV6-5 with TRBJ1-2; no definite D call. Trimming removed 6 bases at V and 5 bases at J, with 13 bases between. The germline V gene has CDR1 MNHEY and CDR2 SVGAGI. This CDR3 is built from 13 residues. CDR3 sequence: CASSLSRGYGYTF. Here the CDR3 DNA reads TGTGCCAGCAGCTTGTCGCGCGGGTATGGCTACACCTTC.

The chain is built from TRBV7-9 and TRBJ1-5; D remains ambiguous. The CDR3 is 12 amino acids. V was trimmed by 4 bases and J by 5 bases, leaving 6 bases between them. The germline V gene has CDR1 SEHNR and CDR2 FQNEAQ (reference sequence). This CDR3 is CASSSGYQPQHF. CDR3 sequence (DNA): TGTGCCAGCAGCTCAGGATATCAGCCCCAGCATTTT. Looking up the rest from reference TRBV7-9 and TRBJ1-5 gives the full variable domain: DTGVSQNPRHKITKRGQNVTFRCDPISEHNRLYWYRQTLGQGPEFLTYFQNEAQLEKSRLLSDRFSAERPKGSFSTLEIQRTEQGDSAMYLCASSSGYQPQHFGDGTRLSIL.

As DNA, the CDR3 is TGTGCCAGCACATCCAGGGGGTACGAGCAGTACTTC. This sequence encodes CASTSRGYEQYF. The chain uses TRBV28 and TRBJ2-7, with TRBD1 matching over 7 bases. After removal of 7 bases from V and 4 bases from J, the junction contained 4 bases not matched to a gene. The CDR3 sequence is 12 residues long. Looked up from germline, CDR1 is MDHEN and CDR2 is SYDVKM.

The rearrangement uses TRBV5-4 and TRBJ2-5, with 15 bases lining up with TRBD2. The ends lost 3 bases at V and 5 bases at J; junction bases unmatched: 11. The CDR3 runs 18 residues. CDR1 SGHNT and CDR2 YYREEE come from the germline V gene (reference sequence). CDR3 sequence (DNA): TGTGCCAGCAGCTCAGGGACTAGCGGGAGGAGCATGGGGGAGACCCAGTACTTC. Translating gives CASSSGTSGRSMGETQYF.

DNA of the CDR3: TGTGCCAGCAAAGCGACAGCTGTCTATGGCTACACCTTC. Its protein is CASKATAVYGYTF. The genes are TRBV6-5 and TRBJ1-2; D may be TRBD1 (5 bases). Germline V gene data show CDR1 as MNHEY and CDR2 as SVGAGI. V lost 7 bases and J 4 bases, leaving 13 bases between the germline ends. The CDR3 loop spans 13 amino acids.

The V and J genes are TRBV4-1 and TRBJ2-7, with TRBD2 matching over 13 bases. Germline CDR1 and CDR2: MGHRA and YSYEKL. Germline trimming cut 0 bases from V and 3 bases from J; bases unmatched to any gene: 8. The CDR3 has 18 amino acids. The CDR3 reads CASSQDTVTSGRNYEQYF. As DNA, the CDR3 is TGCGCCAGCAGCCAAGATACCGTGACTAGCGGGAGGAACTACGAGCAGTACTTC.

The rearrangement links TRBV6-5 to TRBJ1-6, with unresolved D. Trimming took off 2 bases at V and 0 bases at J, with 8 bases between the two ends. Germline V CDR1 and CDR2: MNHEY, SVGAGI. The CDR3 runs 16 residues. CDR3 DNA sequence: TGTGCCAGCAGTTACGCGGAGAGCTCCTATAATTCACCCCTCCACTTT. Translated, it gives CASSYAESSYNSPLHF.

The chain employs TRBV5-6 and TRBJ2-3; 7 positions agree with TRBD1. V trimming: 0 bases; J trimming: 1 base; junction bases outside the gene matches: 2. This CDR3 is built from 15 residues. The germline CDR1 and CDR2 sequences are SGHDT and YYEEEE. The CDR3 DNA follows: TGTGCCAGCAGCTTGGTAGGGGGCGGCACAGATACGCAGTATTTT. Encoded protein: CASSLVGGGTDTQYF.

J is TRBJ2-7 and V is TRBV18; 7 bases map to TRBD2. This CDR3 has 15 amino acids. Losses at the gene ends were 2 bases for V and 2 bases for J; bases not matched to a gene: 6. The germline CDR1 and CDR2 sequences are KGHSH and LQKENI. The CDR3 sequence is CASSPSLAVTYEQYF. CDR3 in DNA: TGTGCCAGCTCACCAAGTCTAGCGGTTACCTACGAGCAGTACTTC.

This clone was seen only once. This sequence joins TRBV5-1 and TRBJ1-4, with unresolved D. V was cut by 2 bases and J by 4 bases, with 9 bases left in between. This CDR3 spans 14 amino acids. Germline V gene sequence: CDR1 SGHRS, CDR2 YFSETQ. The CDR3 is CASSFAGVNEKLFF. In DNA form, the CDR3 reads TGCGCCAGCAGCTTTGCTGGAGTTAATGAAAAACTGTTTTTT.

The chain employs TRBV19 and TRBJ1-5; 8 bases line up with TRBD1. The CDR3 runs to 15 residues. Germline CDR1 and CDR2: LNHDA and SQIVND (reference sequence). With V trimmed by 4 bases and J by 1 base, 3 bases remained unmatched. CDR3 sequence: CASSRRTGSNQPQHF. CDR3 bases: TGTGCCAGTAGTAGACGGACAGGGAGCAATCAGCCCCAGCATTTT.

This clone was counted a few times. The rearrangement joins TRBV11-1 to TRBJ1-6; TRBD1 aligns across 7 bases. V dropped 5 bases and J dropped 7; count of bases not matched to a gene: 5. CDR3 size: 14 residues. CDR1 and CDR2 (germline): SGHAT, FQDESV (reference sequence). CDR3 nucleotide sequence: TGTGCCAGCAGCCGACAGGGAGGAAATTCACCCCTCCACTTT. Translating it yields CASSRQGGNSPLHF.

The chain recombines TRBV4-1 with TRBJ2-2; D is ambiguous. Germline V gives CDR1 MGHRA, CDR2 YSYEKL. Trimming left V 1 base short and J 4 bases short, with 16 bases between. This CDR3 comprises 17 residues. CDR3 coding DNA: TGCGCCAGCAGCCAAGGTAGCCCGTCGTTGGCCACCGGGGAGCTGTTTTTT. As protein: CASSQGSPSLATGELFF.

Details on this clone: A read error may produce the germline difference seen at one junction end. This chain connects TRBV6-4 to TRBJ2-1, with 8 bases identical to TRBD2. CDR3 length: 14 amino acids. Looked up from germline, CDR1 is MRHNA and CDR2 is SNTAGT. CDR3 sequence: CANSDSPSGNEQFF. The CDR3 DNA follows: TGTGCCAACAGTGACTCGCCTAGCGGGAATGAGCAGTTCTTC.

The gene calls are TRBV15 and TRBJ1-5; TRBD1 matches at 8 bases. Trimming removed 2 bases from V and 3 bases from J; junction bases left unmatched: 3. From germline, CDR1 is LNHNV and CDR2 YYDKDF (reference sequence). The CDR3 runs 15 residues. This CDR3 is CATSRYRGTNQPQHF. CDR3 bases: TGTGCCACCAGCAGATACAGGGGGACCAATCAGCCCCAGCATTTT.

The chain combines TRBV7-9 with TRBJ1-5; 8 bases line up with TRBD1. The CDR3 is 14 amino acids. The germline gives CDR1 SEHNR, CDR2 FQNEAQ (reference sequence). V lost 5 bases to trimming and J lost 7 bases; unmatched junction nucleotides: 7. The CDR3 nucleotides read TGTGCCAGCAGCGTGGACGGGGACAGGCAGCCCCAGCATTTT. This gives the protein CASSVDGDRQPQHF.

The chain combines TRBV19 with TRBJ1-4; tentatively, D is TRBD1 (5 bases). This CDR3 is 15 amino acids long. CDR1 is LNHDA and CDR2 is SQIVND in the germline V gene (reference sequence). V was trimmed by 5 bases and J by 3 bases, leaving 13 bases between them. The chain's CDR3 is CASSERQKANEKLFF. DNA for the CDR3: TGTGCCAGTAGTGAACGACAGAAAGCTAATGAAAAACTGTTTTTT.